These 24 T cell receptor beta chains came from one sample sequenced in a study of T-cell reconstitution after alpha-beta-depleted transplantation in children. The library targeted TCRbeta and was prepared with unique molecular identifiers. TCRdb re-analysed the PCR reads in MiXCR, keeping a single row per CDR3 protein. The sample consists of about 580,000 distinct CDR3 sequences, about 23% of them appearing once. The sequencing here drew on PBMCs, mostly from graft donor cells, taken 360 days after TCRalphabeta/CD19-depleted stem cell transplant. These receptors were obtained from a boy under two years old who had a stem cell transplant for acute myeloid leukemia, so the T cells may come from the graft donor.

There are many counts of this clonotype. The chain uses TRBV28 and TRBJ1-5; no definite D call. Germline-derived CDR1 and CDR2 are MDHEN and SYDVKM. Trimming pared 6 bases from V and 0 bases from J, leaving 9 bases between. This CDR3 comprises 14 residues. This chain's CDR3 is CASRTQPSNQPQHF. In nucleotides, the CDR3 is TGTGCCAGCAGGACCCAGCCTAGCAATCAGCCCCAGCATTTT. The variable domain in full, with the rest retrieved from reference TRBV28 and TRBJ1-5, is DVKVTQSSRYLVKRTGEKVFLECVQDMDHENMFWYRQDPGLGLRLIYFSYDVKMKEKGDIPEGYSVSREKKERFSLILESASTNQTSMYLCASRTQPSNQPQHFGDGTRLSIL.

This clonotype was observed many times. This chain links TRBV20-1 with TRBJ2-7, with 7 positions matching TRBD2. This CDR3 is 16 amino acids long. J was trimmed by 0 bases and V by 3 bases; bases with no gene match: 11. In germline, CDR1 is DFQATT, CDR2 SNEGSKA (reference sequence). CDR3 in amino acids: CSARPGLAGVSYEQYF. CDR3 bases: TGCAGTGCTAGGCCCGGTTTAGCGGGTGTCTCCTACGAGCAGTACTTC.

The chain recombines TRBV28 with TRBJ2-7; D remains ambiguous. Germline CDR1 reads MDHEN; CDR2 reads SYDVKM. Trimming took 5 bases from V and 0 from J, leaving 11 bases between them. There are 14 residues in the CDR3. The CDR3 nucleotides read TGTGCCAGCAGTCAACACCGGAGCTCCTACGAGCAGTACGTC. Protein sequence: CASSQHRSSYEQYV.

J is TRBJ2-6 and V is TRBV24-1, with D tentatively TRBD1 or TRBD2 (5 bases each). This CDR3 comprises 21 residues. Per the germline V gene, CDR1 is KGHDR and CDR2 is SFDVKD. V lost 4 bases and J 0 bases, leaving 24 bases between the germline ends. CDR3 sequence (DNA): TGTGCCACCAGTGACGCCCACGGGGCTTCGCCGACCCACTCTGGGGCCAACGTCCTGACTTTC. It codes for CATSDAHGASPTHSGANVLTF.

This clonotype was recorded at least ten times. The CDR3 DNA reads as TGTGCCACCAGCAGAGATAGGGGACAGTATGGCTACACCTTC. Amino acid sequence: CATSRDRGQYGYTF. The V gene is TRBV15, the J gene TRBJ1-2, with 7 bases aligning to TRBD1. The trim removed 0 bases at V and 5 bases at J, leaving 3 bases unmatched. The V gene's germline CDR1 is LNHNV and CDR2 YYDKDF (reference sequence). This CDR3 is 14 amino acids long.

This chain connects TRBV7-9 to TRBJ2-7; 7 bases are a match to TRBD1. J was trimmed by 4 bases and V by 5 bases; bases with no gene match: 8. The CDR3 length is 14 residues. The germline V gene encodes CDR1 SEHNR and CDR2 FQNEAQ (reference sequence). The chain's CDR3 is CASSPETGRYEQYV. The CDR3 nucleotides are TGTGCCAGCAGCCCCGAGACAGGGAGATACGAGCAGTACGTC.

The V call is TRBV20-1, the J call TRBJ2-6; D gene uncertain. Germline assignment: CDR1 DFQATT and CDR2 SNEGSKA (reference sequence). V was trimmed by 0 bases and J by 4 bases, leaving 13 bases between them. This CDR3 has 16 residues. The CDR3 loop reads CSARDKSRTGANVLTF. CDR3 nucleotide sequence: TGCAGTGCTAGAGATAAATCGAGGACCGGGGCCAACGTCCTGACTTTC.

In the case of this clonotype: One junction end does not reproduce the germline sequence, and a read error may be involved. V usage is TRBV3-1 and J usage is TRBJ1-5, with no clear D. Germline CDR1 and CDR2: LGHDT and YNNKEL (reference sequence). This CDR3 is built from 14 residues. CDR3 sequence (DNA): TGTGCCGGCAGCCAAATTTTTAGCAATCAGCCCCAGCATTTT. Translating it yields CAGSQIFSNQPQHF.

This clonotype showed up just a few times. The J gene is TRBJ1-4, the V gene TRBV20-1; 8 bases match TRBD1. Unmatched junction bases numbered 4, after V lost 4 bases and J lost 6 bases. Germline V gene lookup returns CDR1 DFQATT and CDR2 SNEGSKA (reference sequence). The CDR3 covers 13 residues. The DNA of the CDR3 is TGCAGTGCTATGACAGGGGAAGATGAAAAACTGTTTTTT. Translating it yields CSAMTGEDEKLFF.

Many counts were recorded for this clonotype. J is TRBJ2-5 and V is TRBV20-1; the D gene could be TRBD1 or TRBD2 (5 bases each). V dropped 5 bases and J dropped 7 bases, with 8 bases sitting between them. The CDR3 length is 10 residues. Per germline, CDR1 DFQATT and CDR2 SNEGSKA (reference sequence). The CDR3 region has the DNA TGCAGTGCTCCGAGGGGGACCCAGTACTTC. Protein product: CSAPRGTQYF.

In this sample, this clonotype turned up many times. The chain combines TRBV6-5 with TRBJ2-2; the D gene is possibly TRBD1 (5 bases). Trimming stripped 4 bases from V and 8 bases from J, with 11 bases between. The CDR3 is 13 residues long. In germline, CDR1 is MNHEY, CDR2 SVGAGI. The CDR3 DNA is TGTGCCAGCAGTTGGGCTAAGGGGGGGGAGCTGTTTTTT. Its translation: CASSWAKGGELFF.

CDR3 residues: CASSRVGVINQPQHF. In DNA form, the CDR3 reads TGTGCCAGCAGTCGGGTGGGGGTGATCAATCAGCCCCAGCATTTT. V and J are TRBV27 and TRBJ1-5, with a weak D call TRBD1 (5 bases). V was cut by 5 bases and J by 3 bases, with 14 bases left in between. Germline assignment: CDR1 MNHEY and CDR2 SMNVEV (reference sequence). The CDR3 runs 15 residues.

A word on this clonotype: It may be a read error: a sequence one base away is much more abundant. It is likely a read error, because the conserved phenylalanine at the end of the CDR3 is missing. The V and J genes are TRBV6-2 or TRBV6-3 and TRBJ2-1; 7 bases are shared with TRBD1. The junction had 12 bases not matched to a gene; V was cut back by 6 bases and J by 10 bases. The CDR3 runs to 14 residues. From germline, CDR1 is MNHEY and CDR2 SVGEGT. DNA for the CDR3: TGTGCCAGCAGCGACAGGGCGTTTTCGTACGAGCAGTTCTAC. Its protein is CASSDRAFSYEQFY.

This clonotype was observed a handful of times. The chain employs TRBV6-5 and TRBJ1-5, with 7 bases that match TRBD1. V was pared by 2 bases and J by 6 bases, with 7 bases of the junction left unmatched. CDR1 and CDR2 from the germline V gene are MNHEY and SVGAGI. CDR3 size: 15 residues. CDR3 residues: CASSYRGQAGQPQHF. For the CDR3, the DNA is TGTGCCAGCAGTTACCGAGGACAGGCGGGTCAGCCCCAGCATTTT.

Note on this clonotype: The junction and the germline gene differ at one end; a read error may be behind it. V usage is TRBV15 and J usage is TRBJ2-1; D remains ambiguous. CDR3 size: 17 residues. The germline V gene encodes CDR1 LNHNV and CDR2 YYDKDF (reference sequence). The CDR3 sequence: CAASRDLGGYSHGEQFF. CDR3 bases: TGTGCCGCCAGCAGAGATCTTGGCGGATATAGTCACGGTGAGCAGTTCTTC.

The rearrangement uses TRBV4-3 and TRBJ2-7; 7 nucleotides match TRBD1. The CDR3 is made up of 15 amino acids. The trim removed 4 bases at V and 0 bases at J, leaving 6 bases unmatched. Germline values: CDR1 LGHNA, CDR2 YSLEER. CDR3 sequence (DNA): TGCGCCAGCAGCCCGCACAGGGGCCTCTCCTACGAGCAGTACTTC. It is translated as CASSPHRGLSYEQYF.

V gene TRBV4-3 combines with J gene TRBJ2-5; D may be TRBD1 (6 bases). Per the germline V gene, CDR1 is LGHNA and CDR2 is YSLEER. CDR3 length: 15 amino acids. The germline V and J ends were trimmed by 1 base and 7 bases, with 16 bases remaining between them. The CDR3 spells CASSQVRGSRGTQYF. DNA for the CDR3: TGCGCCAGCAGCCAAGTGAGGGGGTCTCGGGGGACCCAGTACTTC.

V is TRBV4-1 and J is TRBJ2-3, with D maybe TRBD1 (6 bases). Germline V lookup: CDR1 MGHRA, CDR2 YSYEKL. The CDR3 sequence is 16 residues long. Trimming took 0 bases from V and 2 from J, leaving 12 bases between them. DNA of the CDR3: TGCGCCAGCAGCCAAGAGAGGGGGAGATACACAGATACGCAGTATTTT. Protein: CASSQERGRYTDTQYF.

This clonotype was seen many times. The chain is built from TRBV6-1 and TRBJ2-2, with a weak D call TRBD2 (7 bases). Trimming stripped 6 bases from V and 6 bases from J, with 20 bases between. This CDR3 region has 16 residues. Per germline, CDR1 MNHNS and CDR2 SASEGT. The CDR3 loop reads CASSRESGGPAGELFF. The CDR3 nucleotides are TGTGCCAGCAGCCGCGAATCGGGGGGCCCGGCCGGGGAGCTGTTTTTT.

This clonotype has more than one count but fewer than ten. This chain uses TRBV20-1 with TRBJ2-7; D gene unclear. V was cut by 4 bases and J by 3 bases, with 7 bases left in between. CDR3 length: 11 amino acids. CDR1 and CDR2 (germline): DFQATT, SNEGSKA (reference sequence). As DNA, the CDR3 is TGCAGTGCTATTAGCAGCTACGAGCAGTACTTC. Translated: CSAISSYEQYF.

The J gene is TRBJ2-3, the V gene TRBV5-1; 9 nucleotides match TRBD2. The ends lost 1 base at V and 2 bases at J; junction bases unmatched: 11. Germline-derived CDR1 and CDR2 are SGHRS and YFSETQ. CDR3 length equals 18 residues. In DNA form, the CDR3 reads TGCGCCAGCAGCTTGACTGGCGGGGGGGCTGCCTACACAGATACGCAGTATTTT. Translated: CASSLTGGGAAYTDTQYF.

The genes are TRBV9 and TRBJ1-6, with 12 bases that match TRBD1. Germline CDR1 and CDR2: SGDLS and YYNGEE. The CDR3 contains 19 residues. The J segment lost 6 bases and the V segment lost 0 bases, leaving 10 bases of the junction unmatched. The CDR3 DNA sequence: TGTGCCAGCAGCGTAGCTACAGGGGGACAGGGGGCCCGTAATTCACCCCTCCACTTT. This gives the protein CASSVATGGQGARNSPLHF.

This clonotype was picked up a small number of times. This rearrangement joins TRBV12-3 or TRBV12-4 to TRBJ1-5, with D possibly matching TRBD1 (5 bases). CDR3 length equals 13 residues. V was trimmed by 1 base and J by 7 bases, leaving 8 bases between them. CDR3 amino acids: CASSLGREQPQHF. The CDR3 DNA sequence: TGTGCCAGCAGTTTAGGCAGGGAACAGCCCCAGCATTTT.

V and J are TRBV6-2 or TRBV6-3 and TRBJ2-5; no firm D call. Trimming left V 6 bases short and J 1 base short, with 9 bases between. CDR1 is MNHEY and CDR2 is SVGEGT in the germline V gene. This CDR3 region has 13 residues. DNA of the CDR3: TGTGCCAGCAGCCGCCGGGCCCAAGAGACCCAGTACTTC. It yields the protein CASSRRAQETQYF.